One and the same sample provided the 30 T cell receptor beta chains below, sequenced in a study of graft-versus-host responses after intestinal transplantation. Here immunoSEQ multiplex PCR was the method, and the copy in TCRdb shows in-frame clones only, minus some. The sample lists some 43,000 clones, approximately 95% occurring once. The sample here was PBMCs, taken 335 days after intestinal transplant. Receptor source: a human patient who received an intestinal transplant, so some T cells may come from the graft donor.

The V gene is TRBV19, the J gene TRBJ1-5; D remains ambiguous. CDR1 and CDR2 from the germline V gene are LNHDA and SQIVND (reference sequence). V dropped 4 bases and J dropped 4 bases, with 11 bases sitting between them. The CDR3 consists of 14 residues. CDR3 sequence: CASSTVLLNQPQHF. Here the CDR3 DNA reads TGTGCCAGTAGTACAGTCCTGCTGAATCAGCCCCAGCATTTT.

Comments on this clone: One junction end does not reproduce the germline sequence, and a read error may be involved. The genes are TRBV6-5 and TRBJ2-7, with 9 bases aligning to TRBD1. Germline values: CDR1 MNHEY, CDR2 SVGAGI. The CDR3 is 13 amino acids. CDR3 nucleotide sequence: TGTGCCAGCAGTGGCCCACAGACAGGGGGTTTCGACTTC. It translates to CASSGPQTGGFDF.

The chain links TRBV23-1 to TRBJ1-6, with D uncertain. TRBV23-1 is placed among ORFs of uncertain function. The V and J ends lost 9 bases and 10 bases respectively, with 10 bases between them. The length of the CDR3 is 11 residues. Here the CDR3 reads CARILHSPLHF. In nucleotides, the CDR3 is TGCGCCAGGATCCTACACTCACCCCTCCACTTT.

The gene calls are TRBV6-6 and TRBJ2-1; D is unresolved. In germline, CDR1 is MNHNY, CDR2 SVGAGI (reference sequence). The germline V and J ends were trimmed by 7 bases and 5 bases, with 12 bases remaining between them. CDR3 length: 13 amino acids. The CDR3 DNA sequence: TGTGCCAGCACCAGCTGGTTTGACAATGAGCAGTTCTTC. Protein: CASTSWFDNEQFF.

V usage is TRBV5-6 and J usage is TRBJ1-2; TRBD1 matches at 9 bases. Trimming removed 4 bases from V and 5 bases from J; junction bases left unmatched: 9. This CDR3 has 15 amino acids. Germline CDR1 and CDR2: SGHDT and YYEEEE. The CDR3 DNA follows: TGTGCCAGCAGCGCCATGGGACAGGGAAGTTATGGCTACACCTTC. Amino acids: CASSAMGQGSYGYTF.

This rearrangement joins TRBV6-5 to TRBJ2-5; D remains ambiguous. Germline CDR1 is MNHEY and CDR2 is SVGAGI. V shed 9 bases and J shed 5 bases, with 13 bases lying between them. The CDR3 covers 12 residues. The CDR3 is CASRGEVETQYF. The DNA for the CDR3 is TGTGCCAGTAGAGGCGAGGTGGAGACCCAGTACTTC.

This sequence joins TRBV7-6 and TRBJ2-7, with 7 bases that match TRBD2. Germline V CDR1 and CDR2: SGHVS, FNYEAQ. V lost 1 base and J lost 0; bases outside the gene matches: 6. This CDR3 spans 16 amino acids. In DNA form, the CDR3 reads TGTGCCAGCAGCTTAGGCGGGGGACTGAGCTCCTACGAGCAGTACTTC. Its translation: CASSLGGGLSSYEQYF.

This clone was counted between two and nine times. CDR3 nucleotides: TGCGCCAGCAGCTTAAGAGGGGACAGTTCCTACGAGCAGTACTTC. Translating it yields CASSLRGDSSYEQYF. The chain couples TRBV5-1 to TRBJ2-7; 7 bases map to TRBD1. This CDR3 is built from 15 residues. CDR1 and CDR2 (germline): SGHRS, YFSETQ. The V segment lost 2 bases and the J segment 1 base; nucleotides outside the gene matches: 6.

V usage is TRBV9 and J usage is TRBJ2-3; the match to TRBD2 covers 8 bases. The V gene's germline CDR1 is SGDLS and CDR2 YYNGEE. V shed 0 bases and J 6 bases; nucleotides not matched to a gene: 12. The CDR3 covers 17 residues. CDR3 bases: TGTGCCAGCAGCGTAGCTTCAGGAGCGGGGGCAATGGATACGCAGTATTTT. Amino acids: CASSVASGAGAMDTQYF.

The chain has TRBV10-2 and TRBJ2-2; 8 nucleotides match TRBD2. Germline CDR1 WSHSY, CDR2 SAAADI. The V segment lost 6 bases and the J segment 4 bases; nucleotides outside the gene matches: 4. The CDR3 extends over 14 amino acids. The CDR3 sequence is CASSRGGGTGELFF. Here the CDR3 DNA reads TGCGCCAGCAGCCGGGGGGGCGGCACCGGGGAGCTGTTTTTT.

This clone was detected once. V and J are TRBV28 and TRBJ2-7; 9 bases are a match to TRBD1. V shed 5 bases, J shed 4 bases, and the junction held 9 bases outside the gene matches. Germline V CDR1 and CDR2: MDHEN, SYDVKM. The CDR3 sequence is 15 residues long. CDR3 DNA sequence: TGTGCCAGCAGTCGGGTCGGGACAGGGTGGTACGAGCAGTACTTC. Its protein is CASSRVGTGWYEQYF. The full variable domain, completed using reference TRBV28 and TRBJ2-7, is DVKVTQSSRYLVKRTGEKVFLECVQDMDHENMFWYRQDPGLGLRLIYFSYDVKMKEKGDIPEGYSVSREKKERFSLILESASTNQTSMYLCASSRVGTGWYEQYFGPGTRLTVT.

V is TRBV2 and J is TRBJ2-7, with TRBD1 matching 7 bases. The V and J ends lost 6 bases and 3 bases, in that order; junction bases with no gene match: 5. Germline CDR1 is SNHLY and CDR2 is FYNNEI. CDR3 length: 13 amino acids. CDR3 coding DNA: TGTGCCAGCAGAGGGACAGCCGACTACGAGCAGTACTTC. Its translation is CASRGTADYEQYF.

This clone was observed once. The chain joins TRBV6-5 to TRBJ1-5, with D perhaps TRBD1 (6 bases). V was clipped by 7 bases and J by 3 bases, with 13 bases between them. The CDR3 loop spans 14 amino acids. Germline lookup yields CDR1 MNHEY and CDR2 SVGAGI. The CDR3 sequence: CASNVQGFNQPQHF. CDR3 DNA sequence: TGTGCCAGCAACGTACAGGGATTCAATCAGCCCCAGCATTTT.

As regards this clone: The sample has other DNA sequences that encode this CDR3 too. The chain's CDR3 is CASGGPSGGTGELFF. As DNA, the CDR3 is TGTGCCAGCGGGGGTCCTAGCGGGGGTACCGGGGAGCTGTTTTTT. The V call is TRBV6-1, the J call TRBJ2-2, with TRBD2 matching over 10 bases. Losses at the gene ends were 8 bases for V and 5 bases for J; bases not matched to a gene: 8. The CDR3 spans 15 residues. From germline, CDR1 is MNHNS and CDR2 SASEGT.

This clone was counted a few times. The rearrangement joins TRBV10-3 to TRBJ2-7, with a possible D match to TRBD1 (5 bases). Trimming cost V 10 bases and J 4 bases, with 11 bases left between them. Per the germline V gene, CDR1 is ENHRY and CDR2 is SYGVKD. CDR3 length: 11 residues. The CDR3 protein is CATVKGYEQYF. CDR3 coding DNA: TGTGCCACCGTGAAGGGGTACGAGCAGTACTTC.

The chain uses TRBV18 and TRBJ2-1; perhaps TRBD1 as D (5 bases). The CDR3 loop spans 21 amino acids. V was shortened by 3 bases and J by 0 bases, with 27 bases between the two germline ends. The germline CDR1 and CDR2 sequences are KGHSH and LQKENI. The CDR3 region is CASSPYGPGQFGSSSYNEQFF. CDR3 coding DNA: TGTGCCAGCTCACCCTATGGCCCAGGGCAATTCGGGTCTAGCTCCTACAATGAGCAGTTCTTC.

V gene TRBV29-1 combines with J gene TRBJ2-7; the match to TRBD1 covers 7 bases. CDR1 is SQVTM and CDR2 is ANQGSEA in the germline V gene. The length of the CDR3 is 13 residues. Germline trimming cut 7 bases from V and 4 bases from J; bases unmatched to any gene: 10. This CDR3 is CSAWDSLSYEQYF. The CDR3 nucleotides are TGCAGCGCTTGGGACAGTCTCTCTTACGAGCAGTACTTC.

The chain employs TRBV2 and TRBJ2-1, with 11 bases identical to TRBD1. Losses at the gene ends were 6 bases for V and 7 bases for J; bases not matched to a gene: 8. The CDR3 spans 15 residues. Per the germline V gene, CDR1 is SNHLY and CDR2 is FYNNEI. The chain's CDR3 is CASRGVGTGGNEQFF. The DNA for the CDR3 is TGTGCCAGCAGGGGGGTCGGGACAGGGGGAAATGAGCAGTTCTTC.

The V gene is TRBV5-5, the J gene TRBJ2-7; D is unclear. CDR1 SGHKS and CDR2 YYEKEE come from the germline V gene (reference sequence). The CDR3 is 13 amino acids. V gave up 1 base and J gave up 2 bases, with 7 bases separating them. CDR3 in DNA: TGTGCCAGCAGCTTGTGGCCGGCCTACGAGCAGTACTTC. It translates to CASSLWPAYEQYF.

The gene calls are TRBV7-3 and TRBJ2-5; 8 bases match TRBD2. The CDR3 has 16 residues. The J segment lost 0 bases and the V segment lost 5 bases, leaving 8 bases of the junction unmatched. Germline values: CDR1 SGHTA, CDR2 FQGTGA. The CDR3 here is CASSPGLAAYQETQYF. DNA of the CDR3: TGTGCCAGCAGCCCCGGACTAGCAGCGTACCAAGAGACCCAGTACTTC.

The DNA of the CDR3 is TGTGCCAGCAGCTACCCATCAACTAATGAAAAACTGTTTTTT. It codes for CASSYPSTNEKLFF. This sequence joins TRBV5-5 and TRBJ1-4; D is unresolved. Germline assignment: CDR1 SGHKS and CDR2 YYEKEE (reference sequence). V lost 3 bases and J lost 0, with 6 bases in between. The CDR3 extends over 14 amino acids.

The chain combines TRBV6-6 with TRBJ2-7, with D unresolved. Trimming took 0 bases from V and 2 from J, leaving 8 bases between them. The germline V gene encodes CDR1 MNHNY and CDR2 SVGAGI (reference sequence). The CDR3 sequence is 14 residues long. CDR3: CASSYSTRAYEQYF. In nucleotides, the CDR3 is TGTGCCAGCAGTTACTCGACACGGGCCTACGAGCAGTACTTC.

With respect to this clone: Mismatch with germline at one junction end may stem from a read error. The CDR3 protein is CASKDRESYNEQFF. DNA of the CDR3: TGTGCGAGTAAGGACAGGGAGTCCTACAATGAGCAGTTCTTC. V and J are TRBV19 and TRBJ2-1; 8 bases map to TRBD1. The CDR3 runs to 14 residues. Germline lookup yields CDR1 LNHDA and CDR2 SQIVND (reference sequence). The full variable domain, completed using reference TRBV19 and TRBJ2-1, is DGGITQSPKYLFRKEGQNVTLSCEQNLNHDAMYWYRQDPGQGLRLIYYSQIVNDFQKGDIAEGYSVSREKKESFPLTVTSAQKNPTAFYLCASKDRESYNEQFFGPGTRLTVL.

The chain links TRBV18 to TRBJ2-1; 8 bases map to TRBD2. V dropped 0 bases and J dropped 5; count of bases not matched to a gene: 3. From germline, CDR1 is KGHSH and CDR2 LQKENI. CDR3 length: 15 amino acids. The CDR3 sequence: CASSPPSGGDNEQFF. The DNA for the CDR3 is TGTGCCAGCTCACCACCGAGCGGGGGAGACAATGAGCAGTTCTTC.

This chain uses TRBV29-1 with TRBJ2-1, with no clear D. CDR1 and CDR2 from the germline V gene are SQVTM and ANQGSEA. This CDR3 is 14 amino acids long. The V gene lost 2 bases and the J gene lost 3 bases, with 11 bases spanning the gap. DNA of the CDR3: TGCAGCGTTGAACCTTCTGGAAACTACAATGAGCAGTTCTTC. Translated, it gives CSVEPSGNYNEQFF.

This chain connects TRBV7-9 to TRBJ2-5; tentative D call: TRBD2 (5 bases). Matching the DNA end better, TRBJ2-7 makes the J call doubtful. This CDR3 region has 12 residues. Germline-derived CDR1 and CDR2 are SEHNR and FQNEAQ (reference sequence). This CDR3 reads CASSEAGYEQYF. The CDR3 DNA reads TGTGCCAGCAGCGAGGCGGGTTACGAGCAGTACTTC.

CDR3 region: CASSRLAGDYNEQFF. The CDR3 DNA is TGTGCCAGCAGTCGACTAGCGGGAGACTACAATGAGCAGTTCTTC. This chain uses TRBV27 with TRBJ2-1; 12 nucleotides align to TRBD2. The V and J ends lost 5 bases and 3 bases, in that order; junction bases with no gene match: 2. Germline CDR1 and CDR2: MNHEY and SMNVEV (reference sequence). This CDR3 is 15 amino acids long.

The chain has TRBV11-2 and TRBJ2-1; TRBD2 matches at 11 bases. Trimming cost V 3 bases and J 7 bases; bases outside gene matches: 11. Per germline, CDR1 SGHAT and CDR2 FQNNGV. The CDR3 covers 17 residues. CDR3 bases: TGTGCCAGCAGCTTGACCTTAGCGGGGGGGCCCAGGAATGAGCAGTTCTTC. It codes for CASSLTLAGGPRNEQFF.

This chain links TRBV11-2 with TRBJ1-2; D is possibly TRBD1 (6 bases). The V end lost 5 bases, the J end lost 6 bases, and 16 bases lay between the germline ends. Germline V gene lookup returns CDR1 SGHAT and CDR2 FQNNGV. This CDR3 is 14 amino acids long. CDR3: CASSTPDRTNGYTF. CDR3 bases: TGTGCCAGCAGCACCCCCGACAGGACAAATGGCTACACCTTC.

The chain is built from TRBV5-1 and TRBJ2-2; D might be TRBD1 (5 bases). CDR3 size: 13 residues. V gave up 1 base and J gave up 5 bases, with 6 bases separating them. The germline CDR1 and CDR2 sequences are SGHRS and YFSETQ. CDR3 coding DNA: TGCGCCAGCAGCTTGAAGGGGACCGGGGAGCTGTTTTTT. This sequence encodes CASSLKGTGELFF.